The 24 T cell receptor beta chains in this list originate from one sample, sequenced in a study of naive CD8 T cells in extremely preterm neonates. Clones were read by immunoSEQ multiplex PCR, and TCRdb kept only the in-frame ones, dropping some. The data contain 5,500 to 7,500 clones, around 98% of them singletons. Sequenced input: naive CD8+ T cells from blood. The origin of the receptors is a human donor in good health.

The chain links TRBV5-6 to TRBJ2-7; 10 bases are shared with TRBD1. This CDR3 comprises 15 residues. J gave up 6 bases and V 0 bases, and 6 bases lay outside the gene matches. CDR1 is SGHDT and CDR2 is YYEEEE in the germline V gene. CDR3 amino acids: CASSLGPGQGPEQYF. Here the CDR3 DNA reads TGTGCCAGCAGCTTGGGACCGGGACAGGGGCCCGAGCAGTACTTC.

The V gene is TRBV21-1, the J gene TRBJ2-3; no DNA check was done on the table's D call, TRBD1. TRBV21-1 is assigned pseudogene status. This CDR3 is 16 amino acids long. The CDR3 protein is CASSVFRDRATDTQYF. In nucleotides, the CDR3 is TGTGCCAGCAGCGTCTTCCGGGACAGGGCCACAGATACGCAGTATTTT.

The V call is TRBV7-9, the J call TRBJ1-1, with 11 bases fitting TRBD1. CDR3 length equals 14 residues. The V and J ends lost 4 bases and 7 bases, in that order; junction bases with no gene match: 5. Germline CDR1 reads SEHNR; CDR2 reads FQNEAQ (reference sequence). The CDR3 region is CASSSGQGAGEAFF. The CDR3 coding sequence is TGTGCCAGCAGCTCCGGACAGGGGGCCGGTGAAGCTTTCTTT.

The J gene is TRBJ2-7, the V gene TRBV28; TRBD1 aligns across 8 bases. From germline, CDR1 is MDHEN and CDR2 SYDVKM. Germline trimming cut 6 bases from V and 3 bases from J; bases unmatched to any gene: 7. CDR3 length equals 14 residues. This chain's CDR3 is CASRDRVVYYEQYF. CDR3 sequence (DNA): TGTGCCAGCAGGGACAGGGTGGTATACTACGAGCAGTACTTC.

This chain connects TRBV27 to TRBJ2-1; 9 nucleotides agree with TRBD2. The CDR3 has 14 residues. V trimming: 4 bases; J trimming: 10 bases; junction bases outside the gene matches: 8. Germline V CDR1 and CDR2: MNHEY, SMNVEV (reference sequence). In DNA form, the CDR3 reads TGTGCCAGCAGTTACGGCGGGAGGGCCAGGGAGCAGTTCTTC. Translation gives CASSYGGRAREQFF.

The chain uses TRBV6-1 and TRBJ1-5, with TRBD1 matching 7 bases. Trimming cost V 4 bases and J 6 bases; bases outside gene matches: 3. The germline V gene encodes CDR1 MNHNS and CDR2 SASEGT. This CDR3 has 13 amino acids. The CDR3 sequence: CASSGSGGQPQHF. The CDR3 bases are TGTGCCAGCAGTGGATCAGGGGGTCAGCCCCAGCATTTT.

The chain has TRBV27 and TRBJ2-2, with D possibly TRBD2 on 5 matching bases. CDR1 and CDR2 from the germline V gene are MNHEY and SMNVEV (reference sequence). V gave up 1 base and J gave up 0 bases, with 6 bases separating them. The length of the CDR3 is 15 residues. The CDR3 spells CASSLLATNTGELFF. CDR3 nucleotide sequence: TGTGCCAGCAGTTTATTAGCGACGAACACCGGGGAGCTGTTTTTT.

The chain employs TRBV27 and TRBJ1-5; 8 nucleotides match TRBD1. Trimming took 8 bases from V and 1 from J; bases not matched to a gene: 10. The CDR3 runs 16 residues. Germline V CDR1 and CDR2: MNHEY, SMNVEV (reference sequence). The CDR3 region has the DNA TGTGCCAGCTCGGGGGGCAGGGGGCGCAGCAATCAGCCCCAGCATTTT. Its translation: CASSGGRGRSNQPQHF.

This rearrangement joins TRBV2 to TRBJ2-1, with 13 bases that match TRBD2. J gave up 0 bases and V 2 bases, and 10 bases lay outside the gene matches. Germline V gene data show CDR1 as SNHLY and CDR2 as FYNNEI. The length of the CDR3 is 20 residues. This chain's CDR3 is CASSEPGTSGVMSSYNEQFF. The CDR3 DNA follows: TGTGCCAGCAGTGAACCCGGGACTAGCGGGGTCATGAGCTCCTACAATGAGCAGTTCTTC.

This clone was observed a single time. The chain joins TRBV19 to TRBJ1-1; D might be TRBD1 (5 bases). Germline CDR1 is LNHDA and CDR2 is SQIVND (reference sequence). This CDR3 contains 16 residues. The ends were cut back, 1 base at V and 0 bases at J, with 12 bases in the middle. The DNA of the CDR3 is TGTGCCAGTAGTATAGGGAGGGGAATCATGAACACTGAAGCTTTCTTT. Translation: CASSIGRGIMNTEAFF.

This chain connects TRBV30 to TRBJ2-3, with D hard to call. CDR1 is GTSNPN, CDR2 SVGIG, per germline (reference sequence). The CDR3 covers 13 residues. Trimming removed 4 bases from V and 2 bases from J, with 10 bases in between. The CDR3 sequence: CAWIPEATDTQYF. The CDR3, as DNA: TGTGCCTGGATACCCGAGGCCACAGATACGCAGTATTTT.

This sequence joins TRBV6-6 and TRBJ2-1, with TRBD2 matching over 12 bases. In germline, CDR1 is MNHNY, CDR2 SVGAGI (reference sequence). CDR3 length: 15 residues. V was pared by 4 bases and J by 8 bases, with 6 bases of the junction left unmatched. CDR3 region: CASSSLAGGVDEQFF. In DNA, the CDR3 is TGTGCCAGCAGTTCTCTAGCGGGAGGGGTAGATGAGCAGTTCTTC.

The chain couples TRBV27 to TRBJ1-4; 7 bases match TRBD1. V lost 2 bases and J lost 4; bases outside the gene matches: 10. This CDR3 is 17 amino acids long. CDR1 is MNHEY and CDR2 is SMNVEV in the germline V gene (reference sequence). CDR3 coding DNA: TGTGCCAGCAGTTTACGTATAGGGGGCGAGTATAATGAAAAACTGTTTTTT. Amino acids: CASSLRIGGEYNEKLFF.

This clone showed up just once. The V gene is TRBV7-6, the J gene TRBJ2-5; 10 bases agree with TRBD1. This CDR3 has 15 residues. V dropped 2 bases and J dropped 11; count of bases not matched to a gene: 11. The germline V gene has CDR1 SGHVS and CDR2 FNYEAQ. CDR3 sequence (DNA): TGTGCCAGCAGCTTAACCGACAGGGGGCTTGGTGAGCAGTACTTC. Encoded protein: CASSLTDRGLGEQYF.

In DNA, the CDR3 is TGTGCCAGCAGCCCCGGGGAAGCCACAGATACGCAGTATTTT. It specifies CASSPGEATDTQYF. The chain uses TRBV14 and TRBJ2-3; a weak D match, TRBD2 (5 bases). Germline CDR1 is SGHDN and CDR2 is FVKESK. The CDR3 length is 14 residues. With 4 bases removed from V and 2 bases from J, the gap between germline ends came to 10 bases.

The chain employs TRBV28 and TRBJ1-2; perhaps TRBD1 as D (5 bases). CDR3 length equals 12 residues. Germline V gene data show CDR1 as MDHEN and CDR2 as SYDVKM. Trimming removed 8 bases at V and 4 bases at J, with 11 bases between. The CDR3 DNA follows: TGTGCCAGCTTGGAGGGGACCTATGGCTACACCTTC. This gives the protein CASLEGTYGYTF.

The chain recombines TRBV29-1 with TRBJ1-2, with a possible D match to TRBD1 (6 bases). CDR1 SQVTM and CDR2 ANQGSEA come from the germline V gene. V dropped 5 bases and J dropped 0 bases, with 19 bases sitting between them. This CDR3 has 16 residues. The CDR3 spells CSVWGLSDSPNYGYTF. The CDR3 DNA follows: TGCAGCGTTTGGGGGCTCTCCGACAGTCCTAACTATGGCTACACCTTC.

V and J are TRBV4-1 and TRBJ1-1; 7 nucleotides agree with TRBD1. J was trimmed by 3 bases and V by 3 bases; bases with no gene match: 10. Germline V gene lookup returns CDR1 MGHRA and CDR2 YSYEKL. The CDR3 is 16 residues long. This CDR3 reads CASSHSQGQGDTEAFF. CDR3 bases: TGCGCCAGCAGCCACTCACAGGGGCAGGGGGACACTGAAGCTTTCTTT.

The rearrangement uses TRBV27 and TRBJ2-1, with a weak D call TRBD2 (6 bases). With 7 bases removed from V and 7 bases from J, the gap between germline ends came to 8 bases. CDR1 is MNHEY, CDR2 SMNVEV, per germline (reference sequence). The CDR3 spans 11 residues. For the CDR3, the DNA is TGTGCCAGCAATCGGGGGAATGAGCAGTTCTTC. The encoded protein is CASNRGNEQFF.

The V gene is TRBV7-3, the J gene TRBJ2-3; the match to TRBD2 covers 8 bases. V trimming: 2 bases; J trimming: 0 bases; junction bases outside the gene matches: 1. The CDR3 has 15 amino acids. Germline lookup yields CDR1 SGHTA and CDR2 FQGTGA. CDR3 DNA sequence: TGTGCCAGCAGCTTAGCGGGGGGTAGCACAGATACGCAGTATTTT. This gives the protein CASSLAGGSTDTQYF.

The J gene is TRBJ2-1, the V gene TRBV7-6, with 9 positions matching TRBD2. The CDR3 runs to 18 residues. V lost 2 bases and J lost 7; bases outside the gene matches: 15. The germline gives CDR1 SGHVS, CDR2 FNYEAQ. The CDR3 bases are TGTGCCAGCAGCTTATCATACCTTAGTAGCGGGAGTGGGAATGAGCAGTTCTTC. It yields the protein CASSLSYLSSGSGNEQFF.

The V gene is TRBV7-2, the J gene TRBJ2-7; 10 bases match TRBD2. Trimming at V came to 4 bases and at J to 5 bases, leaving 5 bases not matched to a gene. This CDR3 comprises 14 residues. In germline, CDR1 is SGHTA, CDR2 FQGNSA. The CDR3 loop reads CASSSLAGWNEQYF. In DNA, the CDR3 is TGTGCCAGCAGCTCACTAGCGGGATGGAACGAGCAGTACTTC.

In nucleotides, the CDR3 is TGTGCCAGCAGACCTAGGACTGGCCGACTCGGGCCACACACCGGGGAGCTGTTTTTT. Protein: CASRPRTGRLGPHTGELFF. The chain recombines TRBV7-6 with TRBJ2-2; D possibly corresponds to TRBD2 (5 bases). The CDR3 totals 19 residues. Germline V gene data show CDR1 as SGHVS and CDR2 as FNYEAQ. The V end was cut by 6 bases, the J end by 3 bases, with 26 bases between.

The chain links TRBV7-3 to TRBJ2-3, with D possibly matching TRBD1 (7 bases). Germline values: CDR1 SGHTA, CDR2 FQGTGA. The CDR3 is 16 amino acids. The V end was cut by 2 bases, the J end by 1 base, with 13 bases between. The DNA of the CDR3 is TGTGCCAGCAGCTTATACCCCAGGGGGGGCACAGATACGCAGTATTTT. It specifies CASSLYPRGGTDTQYF.